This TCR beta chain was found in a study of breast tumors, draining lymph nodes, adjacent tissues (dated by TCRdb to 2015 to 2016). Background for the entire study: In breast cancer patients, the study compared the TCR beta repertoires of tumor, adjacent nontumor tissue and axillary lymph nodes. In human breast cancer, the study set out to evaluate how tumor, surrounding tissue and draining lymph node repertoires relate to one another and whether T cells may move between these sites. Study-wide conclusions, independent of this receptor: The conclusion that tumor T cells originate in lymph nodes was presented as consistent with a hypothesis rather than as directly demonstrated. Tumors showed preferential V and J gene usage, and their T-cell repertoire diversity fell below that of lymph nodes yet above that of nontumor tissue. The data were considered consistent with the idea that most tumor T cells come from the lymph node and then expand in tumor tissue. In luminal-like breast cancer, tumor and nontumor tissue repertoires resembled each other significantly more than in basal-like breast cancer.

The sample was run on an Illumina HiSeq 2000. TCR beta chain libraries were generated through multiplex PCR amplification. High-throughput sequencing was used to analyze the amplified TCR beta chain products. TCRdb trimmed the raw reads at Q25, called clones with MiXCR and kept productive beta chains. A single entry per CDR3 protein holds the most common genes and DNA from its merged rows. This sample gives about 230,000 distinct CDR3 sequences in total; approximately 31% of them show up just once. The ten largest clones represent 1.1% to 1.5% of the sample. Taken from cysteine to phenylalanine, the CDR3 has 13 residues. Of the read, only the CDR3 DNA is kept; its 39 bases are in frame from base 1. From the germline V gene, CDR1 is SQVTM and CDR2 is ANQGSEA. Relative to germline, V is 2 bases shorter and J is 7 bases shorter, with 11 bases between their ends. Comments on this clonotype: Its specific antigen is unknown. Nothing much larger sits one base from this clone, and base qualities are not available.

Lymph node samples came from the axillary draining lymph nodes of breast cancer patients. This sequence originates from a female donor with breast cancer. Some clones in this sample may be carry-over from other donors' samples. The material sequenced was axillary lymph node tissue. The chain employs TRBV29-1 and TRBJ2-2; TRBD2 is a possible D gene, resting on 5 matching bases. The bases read TGCAGCGTTGAAAGGGAGAAAAACGGGGAGCTGTTTTTT. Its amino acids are CSVEREKNGELFF.